These 22 T cell receptor beta chains were sequenced from one sample in a study of T cell responses to AZD1222 COVID-19 vaccine. Produced via immunoSEQ multiplex PCR; TCRdb's table is partial and in-frame only. Found here are approximately 120,000 clones, 88% of them singletons; the top ten hold roughly 4%. The specimen comprised peripheral blood, sampled on day 0 of AZD1222 vaccination. Receptors were obtained from an adult in good health.

The chain employs TRBV3-1 (or the pseudogene TRBV3-2) and TRBJ1-3; the D is unclear. The V gene lost 2 bases and the J gene lost 4 bases, with 9 bases spanning the gap. Germline CDR1 LGHDT, CDR2 YNNKEL (reference sequence). This CDR3 spans 14 amino acids. CDR3 region: CASSQTSSGNTIYF. The CDR3, as DNA: TGTGCCAGCAGCCAAACAAGTTCCGGAAACACCATATATTTT.

V is TRBV5-1 and J is TRBJ1-1; possible D gene TRBD1, 5 bases. The CDR3 has 12 amino acids. The V end was cut by 1 base, the J end by 7 bases, with 8 bases between. Per germline, CDR1 SGHRS and CDR2 YFSETQ. The DNA for the CDR3 is TGCGCCAGCAGCTTGTCGGGGGTTGAAGCTTTCTTT. The encoded protein is CASSLSGVEAFF.

The rearrangement links TRBV12-3 or TRBV12-4 to TRBJ2-3, with 7 bases matching TRBD1. The V and J ends lost 6 bases and 4 bases, in that order; junction bases with no gene match: 4. This CDR3 region has 13 residues. CDR3: CASSSTGADTQYF. In nucleotides, the CDR3 is TGTGCCAGCAGCTCTACAGGGGCAGATACGCAGTATTTT.

This clone was counted a few times. This chain joins TRBV27 and TRBJ1-1; TRBD1 might be the D (5 bases). CDR1 and CDR2 (germline): MNHEY, SMNVEV (reference sequence). The CDR3 length is 13 residues. V lost 2 bases and J 3 bases, leaving 7 bases between the germline ends. The CDR3 loop reads CASSLKGYTEAFF. The CDR3 region has the DNA TGTGCCAGCAGTTTAAAGGGGTACACTGAAGCTTTCTTT.

The chain has TRBV10-3 and TRBJ2-7; TRBD1 agrees at 8 bases. V dropped 0 bases and J dropped 6; count of bases not matched to a gene: 7. The germline V gene encodes CDR1 ENHRY and CDR2 SYGVKD. The CDR3 consists of 15 residues. The CDR3 region has the DNA TGTGCCATCAGTGAGTCGAAGGCAGGGGGCGTCGAGCAGTACTTC. Amino acid sequence: CAISESKAGGVEQYF.

In its sample, this clone was seen many times. CDR3 residues: CASRSGTVSYEQYF. The CDR3 region has the DNA TGTGCCAGTCGGAGCGGGACGGTTTCCTACGAGCAGTACTTC. This chain connects TRBV2 to TRBJ2-7; 7 bases fit TRBD2. From germline, CDR1 is SNHLY and CDR2 FYNNEI. V shed 9 bases and J 1 base; nucleotides not matched to a gene: 9. The CDR3 runs to 14 residues. The full variable domain, rest sourced from reference TRBV2 and TRBJ2-7, is EPEVTQTPSHQVTQMGQEVILRCVPISNHLYFYWYRQILGQKVEFLVSFYNNEISEKSEIFDDQFSVERPDGSNFTLKIRSTKLEDSAMYFCASRSGTVSYEQYFGPGTRLTVT.

For this clone: The sample carries other DNA sequences with the same CDR3. This chain links TRBV7-3 with TRBJ1-1; D is undetermined. Germline lookup yields CDR1 SGHTA and CDR2 FQGTGA. The V end lost 0 bases, the J end lost 1 base, and 3 bases lay between the germline ends. This CDR3 region has 13 residues. The chain's CDR3 is CASSLTGNTEAFF. CDR3 DNA: TGTGCCAGCAGCTTAACCGGGAACACTGAAGCTTTCTTT. Based on the CDR3 plus reference TRBV7-3 and TRBJ1-1, the full variable domain is GAGVSQTPSNKVTEKGKYVELRCDPISGHTALYWYRQSLGQGPEFLIYFQGTGAADDSGLPNDRFFAVRPEGSVSTLKIQRTERGDSAVYLCASSLTGNTEAFFGQGTRLTVV.

V is TRBV7-8 and J is TRBJ1-2; D perhaps matches TRBD1 (5 bases). This CDR3 is 14 amino acids long. Germline loops: CDR1 SGHVS, CDR2 FQNEAQ. The V end was cut by 6 bases, the J end by 4 bases, with 15 bases between. The CDR3: CASRPRGRSYGYTF. DNA for the CDR3: TGTGCCAGCAGGCCGAGGGGCAGAAGCTATGGCTACACCTTC. The whole variable domain, remainder taken from reference TRBV7-8 and TRBJ1-2, is GAGVSQSPRYKVAKRGQDVALRCDPISGHVSLFWYQQALGQGPEFLTYFQNEAQLDKSGLPSDRFFAERPEGSVSTLKIQRTQQEDSAVYLCASRPRGRSYGYTFGSGTRLTVV.

CDR3 amino acids: CASSSPRLQPSSYNEQFF. As DNA, the CDR3 is TGTGCCAGCAGCTCGCCCAGGTTGCAGCCCAGCTCCTACAATGAGCAGTTCTTC. This chain uses TRBV7-9 with TRBJ2-1; D call uncertain. CDR1 is SEHNR, CDR2 FQNEAQ, per germline (reference sequence). V shed 4 bases and J shed 0 bases, with 19 bases lying between them. The CDR3 totals 18 residues. The whole variable domain, remainder taken from reference TRBV7-9 and TRBJ2-1, is DTGVSQNPRHKITKRGQNVTFRCDPISEHNRLYWYRQTLGQGPEFLTYFQNEAQLEKSRLLSDRFSAERPKGSFSTLEIQRTEQGDSAMYLCASSSPRLQPSSYNEQFFGPGTRLTVL.

This chain uses TRBV6-1 with TRBJ1-2; D call uncertain. Germline loops: CDR1 MNHNS, CDR2 SASEGT. The CDR3 is 14 amino acids. The V gene lost 2 bases and the J gene lost 4 bases, with 11 bases spanning the gap. The chain's CDR3 is CASSESGRTYGYTF. The CDR3 region has the DNA TGTGCCAGCAGTGAATCGGGCAGGACCTATGGCTACACCTTC.

There are a few counts of this clone. The chain combines TRBV24-1 with TRBJ2-2, with a tentative D call TRBD2 (5 bases). Deletions cut 3 bases from V and 5 bases from J, with 9 bases between. CDR1 is KGHDR, CDR2 SFDVKD, per germline. The CDR3 length is 14 residues. CDR3 DNA sequence: TGTGCCACCAGTGATATGAGGGAGACCGGGGAGCTGTTTTTT. Encoded protein: CATSDMRETGELFF.

The chain is built from TRBV6-4 and TRBJ1-6, with a possible D match to TRBD1 (5 bases). The CDR3 runs 15 residues. Germline V gene lookup returns CDR1 MRHNA and CDR2 SNTAGT. Trimming took 2 bases from V and 5 from J, leaving 10 bases between them. CDR3 sequence (DNA): TGTGCCAGCAGTGACGAGGGACTGAATAATTCACCCCTCCACTTT. Protein sequence: CASSDEGLNNSPLHF.

The chain joins TRBV4-1 to TRBJ1-2, with 8 bases fitting TRBD1. CDR1 and CDR2 from the germline V gene are MGHRA and YSYEKL. V was clipped by 5 bases and J by 3 bases; unmatched bases: 5. This CDR3 has 14 residues. CDR3 nucleotide sequence: TGCGCCAGCAGCTCCGCAGGGGGCGACTATGGCTACACCTTC. Residues: CASSSAGGDYGYTF.

The genes are TRBV11-3 and TRBJ1-4; no clear D gene. Per the germline V gene, CDR1 is SGHNT and CDR2 is YENEEA. The CDR3 is made up of 14 amino acids. V lost 1 base to trimming and J lost 4 bases, with 7 bases between them. The CDR3 spells CASSLGGVNEKLFF. The CDR3 DNA reads as TGTGCCAGCAGCTTAGGCGGGGTTAATGAAAAACTGTTTTTT.

The chain joins TRBV4-2 to TRBJ1-2; TRBD1 matches 7 bases. V was pared by 1 base and J by 7 bases, with 6 bases of the junction left unmatched. There are 14 residues in the CDR3. The V gene's germline CDR1 is LGHNA and CDR2 YNFKEQ. The CDR3 region is CASSQVTGRGGYTF. DNA of the CDR3: TGTGCCAGCAGCCAAGTGACAGGGAGAGGTGGCTACACCTTC.

The chain couples TRBV7-2 to TRBJ2-7; 10 bases line up with TRBD1. The CDR3 sequence is 16 residues long. After removal of 5 bases from V and 3 bases from J, the junction contained 10 bases not matched to a gene. Germline V gene data show CDR1 as SGHTA and CDR2 as FQGNSA. CDR3 DNA: TGTGCCAGCAGCCTCTCCGGGACAGGGGCCCTCTACGAGCAGTACTTC. Protein product: CASSLSGTGALYEQYF.

The genes are TRBV6-5 and TRBJ2-7; 11 positions match TRBD1. The CDR3 is 15 amino acids. The V gene's germline CDR1 is MNHEY and CDR2 SVGAGI. J gave up 5 bases and V 1 base, and 4 bases lay outside the gene matches. The CDR3 nucleotides read TGTGCCAGCAGTTACTTTGGACAGGGGGCAAACGAGCAGTACTTC. Amino acids: CASSYFGQGANEQYF.

This sequence joins TRBV19 and TRBJ1-1; D is unclear. Per the germline V gene, CDR1 is LNHDA and CDR2 is SQIVND (reference sequence). With 0 bases removed from V and 11 bases from J, the gap between germline ends came to 19 bases. This CDR3 has 15 amino acids. DNA for the CDR3: TGTGCCAGTAGTATAGATCTGGCAGCCCCGGCCGAGGCTTTCTTT. Translated, it gives CASSIDLAAPAEAFF.

The rearrangement joins TRBV27 to TRBJ1-4; D remains ambiguous. The CDR3 spans 16 residues. Per the germline V gene, CDR1 is MNHEY and CDR2 is SMNVEV (reference sequence). The V and J ends lost 5 bases and 0 bases respectively, with 13 bases between them. This CDR3 reads CASSPSKDATNEKLFF. CDR3 DNA sequence: TGTGCCAGCAGTCCGTCGAAAGATGCAACTAATGAAAAACTGTTTTTT.

To note about this clone: Within the sample, other DNA sequences also encode this same CDR3. The chain joins TRBV13 to TRBJ1-3; D gene ambiguous. V lost 6 bases to trimming and J lost 4 bases, with 10 bases between them. This CDR3 is 13 amino acids long. Germline CDR1 is PRHDT and CDR2 is FYEKMQ (reference sequence). The CDR3 bases are TGTGCCAGCAGTCACACCGCGGGAAACACCATATATTTT. Its translation is CASSHTAGNTIYF.

The V and J genes are TRBV4-1 and TRBJ1-2; TRBD1 might be the D (5 bases). Trimming pared 1 base from V and 4 bases from J, leaving 16 bases between. Germline CDR1 MGHRA, CDR2 YSYEKL. The CDR3 sequence is 16 residues long. CDR3: CASSQGEQGPFYGYTF. In DNA form, the CDR3 reads TGCGCCAGCAGCCAAGGGGAGCAGGGACCCTTCTATGGCTACACCTTC.

CDR3 DNA: TGTGCCAGCAGCGTAGGGGACAGAAATCAGCCCCAGCATTTT. It encodes CASSVGDRNQPQHF. The chain has TRBV9 and TRBJ1-5; 7 bases match TRBD1. V was pared by 0 bases and J by 4 bases, with 1 base of the junction left unmatched. Per germline, CDR1 SGDLS and CDR2 YYNGEE. CDR3 length equals 14 residues.